The 5 T cell receptor beta chains listed next were all sequenced from one sample in a study of molecular identifiers for immune sequencing clone quantification. MiXCR was run by TCRdb on the PCR reads, yielding one entry per CDR3 protein. The sample yields approximately 97,000 distinct CDR3 sequences, about 32% seen once. The specimen sequenced was naive CD8+ T cells from blood, with Jurkat cell RNA spiked in. Described subset: FACS-sorted CD8+CD4-CCR7+CD45RA+ naive T cells. All receptors derive from a human donor in good health. Some libraries in this study had Jurkat cell RNA spiked in.

On this clonotype itself: A much larger clone sits a single nucleotide away, making a read error possible. The V gene is TRBV6-5, the J gene TRBJ2-7, with D unclear. This CDR3 is built from 11 residues. In germline, CDR1 is MNHEY, CDR2 SVGAGI. The CDR3 DNA is TGTGCCAGCAGTTCGGCCTACGAGCAGTGCTTC. Its translation: CASSSAYEQCF.

This clonotype was recorded at least ten times. This rearrangement joins TRBV28 to TRBJ2-5; 10 positions agree with TRBD2. Germline CDR1 is MDHEN and CDR2 is SYDVKM. J was trimmed by 1 base and V by 5 bases; bases with no gene match: 4. The CDR3 contains 15 residues. The CDR3 sequence: CASSELAGPQETQYF. The CDR3 DNA sequence: TGTGCCAGCAGTGAACTAGCGGGACCCCAAGAGACCCAGTACTTC.

In this sample, this clonotype turned up a few times. This rearrangement joins TRBV28 to TRBJ2-7, with TRBD2 matching 7 bases. The CDR3 runs to 15 residues. Germline CDR1 reads MDHEN; CDR2 reads SYDVKM. The V gene end was trimmed by 3 bases and the J gene end by 7 bases; junction bases not matched to a gene: 12. The CDR3 region is CASSLTGEGPGEQYF. The CDR3 nucleotides read TGTGCCAGCAGTTTGACCGGGGAGGGCCCAGGGGAGCAGTACTTC.

V is TRBV5-6 and J is TRBJ2-7; TRBD2 might be the D (5 bases). This CDR3 comprises 14 residues. Germline lookup yields CDR1 SGHDT and CDR2 YYEEEE. V gave up 2 bases and J gave up 3 bases, with 12 bases separating them. The CDR3 nucleotides read TGTGCCAGCAGCTTTGGCCCAGGAGGCTACGAGCAGTACTTC. This encodes CASSFGPGGYEQYF.

This rearrangement joins TRBV5-6 to TRBJ2-5; perhaps D is TRBD1 or TRBD2 (5 bases each). The CDR3 is 14 residues long. Germline-derived CDR1 and CDR2 are SGHDT and YYEEEE. V was clipped by 3 bases and J by 5 bases, with 14 bases between them. This CDR3 reads CASSSGALWETQYF. The CDR3 DNA reads as TGTGCCAGCAGCTCCGGGGCGCTTTGGGAGACCCAGTACTTC.